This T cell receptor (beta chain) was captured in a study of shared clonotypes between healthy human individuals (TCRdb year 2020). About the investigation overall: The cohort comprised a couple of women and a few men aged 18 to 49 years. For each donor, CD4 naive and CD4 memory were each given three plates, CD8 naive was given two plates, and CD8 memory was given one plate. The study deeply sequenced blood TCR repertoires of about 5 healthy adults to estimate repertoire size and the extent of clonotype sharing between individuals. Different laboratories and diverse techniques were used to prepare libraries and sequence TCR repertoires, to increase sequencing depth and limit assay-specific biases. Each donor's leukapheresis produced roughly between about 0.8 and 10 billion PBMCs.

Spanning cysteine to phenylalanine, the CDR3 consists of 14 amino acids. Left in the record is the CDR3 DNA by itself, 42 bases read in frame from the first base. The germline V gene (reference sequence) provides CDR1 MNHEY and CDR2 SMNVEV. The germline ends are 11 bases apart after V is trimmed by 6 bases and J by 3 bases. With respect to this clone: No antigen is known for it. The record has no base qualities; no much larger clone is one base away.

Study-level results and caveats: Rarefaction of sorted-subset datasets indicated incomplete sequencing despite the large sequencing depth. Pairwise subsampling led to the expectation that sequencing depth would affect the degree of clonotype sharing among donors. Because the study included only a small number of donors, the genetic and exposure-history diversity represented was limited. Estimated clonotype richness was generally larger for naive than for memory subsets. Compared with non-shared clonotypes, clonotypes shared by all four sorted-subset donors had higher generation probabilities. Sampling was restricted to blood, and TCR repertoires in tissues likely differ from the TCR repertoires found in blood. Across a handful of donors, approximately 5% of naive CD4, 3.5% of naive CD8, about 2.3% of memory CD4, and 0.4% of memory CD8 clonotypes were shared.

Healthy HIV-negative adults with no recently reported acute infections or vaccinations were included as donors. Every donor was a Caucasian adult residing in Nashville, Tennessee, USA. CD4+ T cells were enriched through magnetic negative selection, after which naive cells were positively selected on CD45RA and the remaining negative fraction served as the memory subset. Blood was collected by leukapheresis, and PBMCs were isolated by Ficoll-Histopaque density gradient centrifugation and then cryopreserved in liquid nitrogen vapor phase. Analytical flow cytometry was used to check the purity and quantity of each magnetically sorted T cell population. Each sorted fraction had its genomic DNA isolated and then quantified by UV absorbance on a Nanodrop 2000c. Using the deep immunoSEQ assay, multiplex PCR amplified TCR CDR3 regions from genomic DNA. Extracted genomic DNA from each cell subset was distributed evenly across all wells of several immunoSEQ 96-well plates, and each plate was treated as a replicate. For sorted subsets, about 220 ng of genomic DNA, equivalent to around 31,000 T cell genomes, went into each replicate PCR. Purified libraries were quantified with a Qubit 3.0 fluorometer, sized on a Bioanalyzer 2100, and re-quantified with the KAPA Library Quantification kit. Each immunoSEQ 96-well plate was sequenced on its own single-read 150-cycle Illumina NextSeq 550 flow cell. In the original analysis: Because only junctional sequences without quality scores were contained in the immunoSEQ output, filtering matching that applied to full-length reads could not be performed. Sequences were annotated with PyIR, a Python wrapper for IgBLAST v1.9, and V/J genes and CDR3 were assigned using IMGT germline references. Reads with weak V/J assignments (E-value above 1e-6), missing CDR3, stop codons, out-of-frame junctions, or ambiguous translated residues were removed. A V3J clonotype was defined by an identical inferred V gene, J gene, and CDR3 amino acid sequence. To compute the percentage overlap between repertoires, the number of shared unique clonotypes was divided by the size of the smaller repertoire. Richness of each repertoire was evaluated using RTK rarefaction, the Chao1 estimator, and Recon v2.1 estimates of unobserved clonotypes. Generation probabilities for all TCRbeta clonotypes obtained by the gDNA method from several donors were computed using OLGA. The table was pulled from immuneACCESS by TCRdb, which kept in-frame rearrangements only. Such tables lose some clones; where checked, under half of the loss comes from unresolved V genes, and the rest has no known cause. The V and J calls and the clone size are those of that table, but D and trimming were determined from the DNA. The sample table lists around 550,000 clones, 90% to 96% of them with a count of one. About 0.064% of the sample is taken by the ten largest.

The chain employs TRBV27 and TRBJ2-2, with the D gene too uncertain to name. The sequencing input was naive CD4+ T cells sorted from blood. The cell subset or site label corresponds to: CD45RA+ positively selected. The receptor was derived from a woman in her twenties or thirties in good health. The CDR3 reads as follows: CASRSWVDTGELFF. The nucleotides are TGTGCCAGCAGGTCCTGGGTCGACACCGGGGAGCTGTTTTTT.